This paragraph covers one T cell receptor (beta chain) sequence. As yet, its antigen is unknown. This CDR3 is also generated by other DNA sequences in the sample. This record belongs to a study of shared clonotypes between healthy human individuals. General observations from the study: Among donors, sharing of clonotypes was expected to be affected by sequencing depth. Sorted-subset samples were not fully sequenced, rarefaction indicated.

Assay used: immunoSEQ multiplex PCR; TCRdb lists only in-frame clones, some missing. The sample holds under 2.5 million clones, 80% to 95% seen once. It was into CD45RA+ naive and CD45RA-negative memory subsets that the CD4+ cells were split. Between the trimmed V and J ends, which lost 1 base and 6 bases, there was a span of 12 bases. The CDR3 sequence is 14 residues long. Germline assignment: CDR1 SGDLS and CDR2 YYNGEE. The clonotype comes from a man between 18 and 29 years old in good health. Some clones in this sample may be carry-over from other donors' samples. The chain joins TRBV9 to TRBJ2-3; D unresolved. The sample taken for sequencing was naive CD4+ T cells from PBMCs. Subset defined: CD45RA+ positively selected. Here the CDR3 DNA reads TGTGCCAGCAGCGTATTGGCCGGTAGCGATACGCAGTATTTT. Residues: CASSVLAGSDTQYF.